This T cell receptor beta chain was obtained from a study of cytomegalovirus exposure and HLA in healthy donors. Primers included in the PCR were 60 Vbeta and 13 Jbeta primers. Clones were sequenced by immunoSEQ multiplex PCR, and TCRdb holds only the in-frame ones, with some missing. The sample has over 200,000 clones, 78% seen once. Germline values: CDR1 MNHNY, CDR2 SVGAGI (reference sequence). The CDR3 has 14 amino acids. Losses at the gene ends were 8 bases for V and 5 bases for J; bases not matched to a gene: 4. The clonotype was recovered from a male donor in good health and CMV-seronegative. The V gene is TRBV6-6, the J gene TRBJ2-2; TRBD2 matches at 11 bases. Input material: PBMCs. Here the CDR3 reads CASRTSGSTGELFF. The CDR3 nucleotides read TGTGCCAGCCGCACTAGCGGGAGTACCGGGGAGCTGTTTTTT.